Listed here are 32 T cell receptor beta chains from one sample, sequenced in a study of shared clonotypes between healthy human individuals. Only CD45RO-negative cells positively selected for CCR7 counted as naive CD8 cells, so terminally differentiated effector memory CD45RA+ cells were excluded. The data were produced by immunoSEQ multiplex PCR, yet TCRdb's version contains in-frame clones alone and is incomplete. The table lists about 2 million clones, about 95% of them singletons. Sequencing was carried out using naive CD8+ T cells sorted from blood. The receptor source for this set is a young man in good health.

The chain is built from TRBV6-5 and TRBJ2-3, with 11 bases lining up with TRBD2. This CDR3 is built from 15 residues. The V segment lost 4 bases and the J segment 4 bases; nucleotides outside the gene matches: 4. Germline CDR1 and CDR2: MNHEY and SVGAGI. Here the CDR3 reads CASSLAGGAPDTQYF. The CDR3 DNA reads TGTGCCAGCAGTTTAGCGGGAGGGGCCCCAGATACGCAGTATTTT.

This sequence joins TRBV5-4 and TRBJ2-3, with TRBD2 matching 14 bases. The germline V gene encodes CDR1 SGHNT and CDR2 YYREEE (reference sequence). The CDR3 runs to 18 residues. The trim removed 3 bases at V and 2 bases at J, leaving 8 bases unmatched. The CDR3 sequence is CASSSGLAGGRATDTQYF. The DNA of the CDR3 is TGTGCCAGCAGCTCTGGACTAGCGGGGGGCCGCGCCACAGATACGCAGTATTTT.

This chain uses TRBV7-6 with TRBJ2-7; 8 bases fit TRBD1. V was pared by 1 base and J by 0 bases, with 5 bases of the junction left unmatched. This CDR3 has 16 amino acids. Germline CDR1 SGHVS, CDR2 FNYEAQ. The CDR3 is CASSLGTGGSSYEQYF. The DNA of the CDR3 is TGTGCCAGCAGCTTAGGCACAGGGGGTAGCTCCTACGAGCAGTACTTC.

The genes are TRBV6-1 and TRBJ2-7; TRBD1 matches 10 bases. CDR1 and CDR2 (germline): MNHNS, SASEGT. This CDR3 comprises 15 residues. V dropped 6 bases and J dropped 5; count of bases not matched to a gene: 10. The CDR3 sequence is CASSPGRQGANEQYF. In DNA form, the CDR3 reads TGTGCCAGCAGCCCAGGCCGACAGGGGGCCAACGAGCAGTACTTC.

CDR3 coding DNA: TGTGCCAGCAGCTTAAACCCCCGGGCCAACTATGGCTACACCTTC. Translation gives CASSLNPRANYGYTF. The chain links TRBV7-2 to TRBJ1-2, with unresolved D. CDR3 length: 15 amino acids. The V gene's germline CDR1 is SGHTA and CDR2 FQGNSA. V was pared by 2 bases and J by 2 bases, with 12 bases between.

The chain uses TRBV7-9 and TRBJ2-3; 7 bases are shared with TRBD2. Germline V gives CDR1 SEHNR, CDR2 FQNEAQ (reference sequence). There are 14 residues in the CDR3. J gave up 1 base and V 3 bases, and 1 base lay outside the gene matches. The CDR3 region is CASSFTSGTDTQYF. The CDR3 DNA follows: TGTGCCAGCAGCTTCACTAGCGGCACAGATACGCAGTATTTT.

The chain links TRBV5-7 to TRBJ1-2; TRBD1 agrees at 8 bases. TRBV5-7 is placed among ORFs of uncertain function. CDR3 length: 16 amino acids. The V and J ends lost 4 bases and 5 bases, in that order; junction bases with no gene match: 13. The CDR3 loop reads CASSLGGRGPQYGYTF. CDR3 nucleotides: TGTGCCAGCAGCCTGGGGGGCAGGGGGCCCCAATATGGCTACACCTTC.

This clone was detected once. This rearrangement joins TRBV30 to TRBJ2-2, with 8 bases fitting TRBD1. The V gene end was trimmed by 3 bases and the J gene end by 3 bases; junction bases not matched to a gene: 9. The CDR3 loop spans 16 amino acids. CDR1 and CDR2 from the germline V gene are GTSNPN and SVGIG (reference sequence). CDR3 nucleotide sequence: TGTGCCTGGAGGGGAATCGGGACAGGACACACCGGGGAGCTGTTTTTT. It translates to CAWRGIGTGHTGELFF.

The J gene is TRBJ2-7, the V gene TRBV4-3, with D possibly being TRBD2 (7 bases). The V end lost 0 bases, the J end lost 0 bases, and 18 bases lay between the germline ends. Germline V lookup: CDR1 LGHNA, CDR2 YSLEER. This CDR3 is 18 amino acids long. In nucleotides, the CDR3 is TGCGCCAGCAGCCAAGATGGGGGGGCGGGTGAGAGCTCCTACGAGCAGTACTTC. Translated: CASSQDGGAGESSYEQYF.

V is TRBV19 and J is TRBJ2-1, with unresolved D. Trimming cost V 1 base and J 13 bases, with 11 bases left between them. CDR1 LNHDA and CDR2 SQIVND come from the germline V gene (reference sequence). CDR3 length: 12 amino acids. CDR3 sequence reads: CASSIGLAPQFF. CDR3 nucleotides: TGTGCCAGTAGTATAGGACTTGCCCCCCAGTTCTTC.

The V and J genes are TRBV5-6 and TRBJ2-7; 11 positions agree with TRBD2. This CDR3 has 15 residues. Germline loops: CDR1 SGHDT, CDR2 YYEEEE. The V gene end was trimmed by 3 bases and the J gene end by 0 bases; junction bases not matched to a gene: 2. The CDR3 DNA reads TGTGCCAGCAGCTGGGGACTAGCGGACTCCTACGAGCAGTACTTC. Protein sequence: CASSWGLADSYEQYF.

The J gene is TRBJ1-6, the V gene TRBV9; D is possibly TRBD1 (6 bases). This CDR3 has 14 amino acids. V lost 5 bases, J lost 6 bases, and 12 bases lay in between. Germline values: CDR1 SGDLS, CDR2 YYNGEE. The CDR3 spells CASSQDSFNSPLHF. The CDR3 coding sequence is TGTGCCAGCAGTCAGGACAGCTTTAATTCACCCCTCCACTTT.

This sequence joins TRBV5-1 and TRBJ2-1; 7 nucleotides align to TRBD2. J lost 4 bases, V lost 0 bases, and 7 bases had no gene match. CDR3 length: 16 amino acids. The germline CDR1 and CDR2 sequences are SGHRS and YFSETQ. CDR3 DNA: TGCGCCAGCAGCTTGGCTCTGGGAGGGGCATACAATGAGCAGTTCTTC. This sequence encodes CASSLALGGAYNEQFF.

The rearrangement links TRBV10-2 to TRBJ2-3; D ambiguous. CDR3 length: 11 amino acids. Per germline, CDR1 WSHSY and CDR2 SAAADI. V lost 6 bases and J 5 bases, leaving 6 bases between the germline ends. CDR3 in DNA: TGCGCCAGCAGCATTGTAGATACGCAGTATTTT. Protein sequence: CASSIVDTQYF.

The V call is TRBV10-3, the J call TRBJ2-7, with D possibly matching TRBD2 (5 bases). Deletions cut 3 bases from V and 2 bases from J, with 11 bases between. Germline V CDR1 and CDR2: ENHRY, SYGVKD. CDR3 length: 14 residues. Here the CDR3 reads CAISEGSNAYEQYF. The CDR3 DNA reads TGTGCCATCAGTGAAGGGAGCAACGCCTACGAGCAGTACTTC.

Only one count was recorded for this clone. This chain links TRBV29-1 with TRBJ2-7, with TRBD2 matching 7 bases. The germline V gene has CDR1 SQVTM and CDR2 ANQGSEA. This CDR3 comprises 13 residues. J lost 2 bases, V lost 5 bases, and 6 bases had no gene match. The CDR3 sequence: CSVTASGTYEQYF. The CDR3 nucleotides read TGCAGCGTTACGGCTAGCGGTACCTACGAGCAGTACTTC.

V usage is TRBV29-1 and J usage is TRBJ2-7; TRBD1 might be the D (6 bases). The V end was cut by 6 bases, the J end by 4 bases, with 7 bases between. This CDR3 comprises 10 residues. Germline V gene data show CDR1 as SQVTM and CDR2 as ANQGSEA. The CDR3 loop reads CSVGQYEQYF. DNA of the CDR3: TGCAGCGTGGGACAATACGAGCAGTACTTC.

This clone was counted a single time. The chain links TRBV7-9 to TRBJ2-3; D remains unclear. V was shortened by 2 bases and J by 4 bases, with 7 bases between the two germline ends. This CDR3 contains 13 residues. CDR1 and CDR2 (germline): SEHNR, FQNEAQ (reference sequence). The chain's CDR3 is CASSLHLADTQYF. The CDR3 coding sequence is TGTGCCAGCAGCTTACACTTAGCAGATACGCAGTATTTT. Supplemented by reference TRBV7-9 and TRBJ2-3, the full variable domain reads DTGVSQNPRHKITKRGQNVTFRCDPISEHNRLYWYRQTLGQGPEFLTYFQNEAQLEKSRLLSDRFSAERPKGSFSTLEIQRTEQGDSAMYLCASSLHLADTQYFGPGTRLTVL.

The V gene is TRBV5-5, the J gene TRBJ1-6; D is ambiguous. CDR1 SGHKS and CDR2 YYEKEE come from the germline V gene (reference sequence). The CDR3 is made up of 12 amino acids. V gave up 9 bases and J gave up 2 bases, with 6 bases separating them. Here the CDR3 reads CATAPYNSPLHF. The CDR3 DNA is TGTGCCACCGCGCCCTATAATTCACCCCTCCACTTT.

V is TRBV28 and J is TRBJ1-1; 9 positions agree with TRBD1. This CDR3 region has 16 residues. V shed 5 bases, J shed 5 bases, and the junction held 12 bases outside the gene matches. Germline assignment: CDR1 MDHEN and CDR2 SYDVKM. The DNA of the CDR3 is TGTGCCAGCAGTACTTACAGGGGGCGGGAAATTACTGAAGCTTTCTTT. This codes for CASSTYRGREITEAFF.

The chain recombines TRBV4-1 with TRBJ2-7, with 10 nucleotides matching TRBD2. This CDR3 is 17 amino acids long. Per the germline V gene, CDR1 is MGHRA and CDR2 is YSYEKL. The trim removed 4 bases at V and 3 bases at J, leaving 12 bases unmatched. The CDR3, as DNA: TGCGCCAGCAGCCCCTTGGAGGCAGCGGGAGGGGGCTACGAGCAGTACTTC. Translating gives CASSPLEAAGGGYEQYF.

CDR3 loop: CASGTLAGGPGPGELFF. CDR3 coding DNA: TGTGCCAGCGGAACCCTAGCGGGGGGGCCGGGTCCCGGGGAGCTGTTTTTT. The chain is built from TRBV27 and TRBJ2-2; TRBD2 aligns across 12 bases. V lost 8 bases to trimming and J lost 6 bases; unmatched junction nucleotides: 13. The CDR3 is 17 residues long. CDR1 MNHEY and CDR2 SMNVEV come from the germline V gene (reference sequence).

The CDR3 is CASSGLSFRGTDTQYF. CDR3 in DNA: TGTGCCAGCAGCGGCCTTAGTTTCCGGGGCACAGATACGCAGTATTTT. The chain links TRBV5-6 to TRBJ2-3; no clear D gene. This CDR3 spans 16 amino acids. From germline, CDR1 is SGHDT and CDR2 YYEEEE. Trimming took off 4 bases at V and 1 base at J, with 16 bases between the two ends.

To note about this clone: Other DNA variants within this sample encode the same CDR3. This chain links TRBV5-4 with TRBJ2-3, with a weak D call TRBD1 (6 bases). V was trimmed by 1 base and J by 0 bases, leaving 6 bases between them. The CDR3 totals 14 residues. Germline CDR1 SGHNT, CDR2 YYREEE (reference sequence). CDR3 DNA sequence: TGTGCCAGCAGCTTGAGGGGGAGCACAGATACGCAGTATTTT. It yields the protein CASSLRGSTDTQYF.

This rearrangement joins TRBV7-8 to TRBJ1-1, with D unclear. Trimming left V 5 bases short and J 1 base short, with 11 bases between. Germline lookup yields CDR1 SGHVS and CDR2 FQNEAQ. This CDR3 has 14 residues. The CDR3 DNA reads TGTGCCAGCAGCGTCGAGTATACGAACACTGAAGCTTTCTTT. Translated: CASSVEYTNTEAFF.

On this clone: Other DNA sequences within the sample encode an identical CDR3. The CDR3 protein is CSVRQGSYEQYF. For the CDR3, the DNA is TGCAGCGTACGACAGGGCTCCTACGAGCAGTACTTC. The rearrangement links TRBV29-1 to TRBJ2-7; 7 positions match TRBD1. The V gene's germline CDR1 is SQVTM and CDR2 ANQGSEA. This CDR3 is built from 12 residues. V dropped 6 bases and J dropped 0; count of bases not matched to a gene: 2.

This rearrangement joins TRBV6-5 to TRBJ1-2, with TRBD1 matching over 7 bases. The CDR3 consists of 13 residues. Trimming took 7 bases from V and 4 from J; bases not matched to a gene: 6. Germline V CDR1 and CDR2: MNHEY, SVGAGI. CDR3 residues: CASTQGGPYGYTF. DNA of the CDR3: TGTGCCAGCACCCAGGGGGGCCCCTATGGCTACACCTTC.

This chain uses TRBV6-5 with TRBJ2-1; possibly TRBD1 for D (7 bases). Germline lookup yields CDR1 MNHEY and CDR2 SVGAGI. V gave up 5 bases and J gave up 0 bases, with 11 bases separating them. The CDR3 totals 15 residues. CDR3 in DNA: TGTGCCAGCAGTGGGCGGGACAGCTCCTACAATGAGCAGTTCTTC. Encoded protein: CASSGRDSSYNEQFF.

The chain has TRBV9 and TRBJ1-6; 7 bases agree with TRBD1. The V and J ends lost 2 bases and 6 bases, in that order; junction bases with no gene match: 2. CDR3 length equals 14 residues. CDR1 and CDR2 (germline): SGDLS, YYNGEE. The CDR3 DNA reads TGTGCCAGCAGCGTCAACAGGGGTAATTCACCCCTCCACTTT. It translates to CASSVNRGNSPLHF.

The rearrangement links TRBV27 to TRBJ2-2; maybe TRBD1 (6 bases). This CDR3 has 14 amino acids. The germline V and J ends were trimmed by 3 bases and 4 bases, with 9 bases remaining between them. Looked up from germline, CDR1 is MNHEY and CDR2 is SMNVEV (reference sequence). The CDR3: CASSLWGLTGELFF. CDR3 DNA sequence: TGTGCCAGCAGTTTGTGGGGGCTCACCGGGGAGCTGTTTTTT.

The V call is TRBV7-9, the J call TRBJ2-3; 8 bases agree with TRBD2. The CDR3 is 15 amino acids. Germline lookup yields CDR1 SEHNR and CDR2 FQNEAQ (reference sequence). J gave up 4 bases and V 2 bases, and 5 bases lay outside the gene matches. CDR3 nucleotide sequence: TGTGCCAGCAGCTTATGGGGACTAGAACCAGATACGCAGTATTTT. Its protein product is CASSLWGLEPDTQYF.

The rearrangement joins TRBV11-2 to TRBJ2-1; D might be TRBD1 or TRBD2, each matching 5 bases. Germline V gene sequence: CDR1 SGHAT, CDR2 FQNNGV. The CDR3 has 12 amino acids. V lost 5 bases, J lost 9 bases, and 11 bases lay in between. Here the CDR3 reads CASSLFGTEQFF. CDR3 nucleotide sequence: TGTGCCAGCAGCCTTTTCGGGACTGAGCAGTTCTTC. The variable domain in full, with the rest retrieved from reference TRBV11-2 and TRBJ2-1, is EAGVAQSPRYKIIEKRQSVAFWCNPISGHATLYWYQQILGQGPKLLIQFQNNGVVDDSQLPKDRFSAERLKGVDSTLKIQPAKLEDSAVYLCASSLFGTEQFFGPGTRLTVL.